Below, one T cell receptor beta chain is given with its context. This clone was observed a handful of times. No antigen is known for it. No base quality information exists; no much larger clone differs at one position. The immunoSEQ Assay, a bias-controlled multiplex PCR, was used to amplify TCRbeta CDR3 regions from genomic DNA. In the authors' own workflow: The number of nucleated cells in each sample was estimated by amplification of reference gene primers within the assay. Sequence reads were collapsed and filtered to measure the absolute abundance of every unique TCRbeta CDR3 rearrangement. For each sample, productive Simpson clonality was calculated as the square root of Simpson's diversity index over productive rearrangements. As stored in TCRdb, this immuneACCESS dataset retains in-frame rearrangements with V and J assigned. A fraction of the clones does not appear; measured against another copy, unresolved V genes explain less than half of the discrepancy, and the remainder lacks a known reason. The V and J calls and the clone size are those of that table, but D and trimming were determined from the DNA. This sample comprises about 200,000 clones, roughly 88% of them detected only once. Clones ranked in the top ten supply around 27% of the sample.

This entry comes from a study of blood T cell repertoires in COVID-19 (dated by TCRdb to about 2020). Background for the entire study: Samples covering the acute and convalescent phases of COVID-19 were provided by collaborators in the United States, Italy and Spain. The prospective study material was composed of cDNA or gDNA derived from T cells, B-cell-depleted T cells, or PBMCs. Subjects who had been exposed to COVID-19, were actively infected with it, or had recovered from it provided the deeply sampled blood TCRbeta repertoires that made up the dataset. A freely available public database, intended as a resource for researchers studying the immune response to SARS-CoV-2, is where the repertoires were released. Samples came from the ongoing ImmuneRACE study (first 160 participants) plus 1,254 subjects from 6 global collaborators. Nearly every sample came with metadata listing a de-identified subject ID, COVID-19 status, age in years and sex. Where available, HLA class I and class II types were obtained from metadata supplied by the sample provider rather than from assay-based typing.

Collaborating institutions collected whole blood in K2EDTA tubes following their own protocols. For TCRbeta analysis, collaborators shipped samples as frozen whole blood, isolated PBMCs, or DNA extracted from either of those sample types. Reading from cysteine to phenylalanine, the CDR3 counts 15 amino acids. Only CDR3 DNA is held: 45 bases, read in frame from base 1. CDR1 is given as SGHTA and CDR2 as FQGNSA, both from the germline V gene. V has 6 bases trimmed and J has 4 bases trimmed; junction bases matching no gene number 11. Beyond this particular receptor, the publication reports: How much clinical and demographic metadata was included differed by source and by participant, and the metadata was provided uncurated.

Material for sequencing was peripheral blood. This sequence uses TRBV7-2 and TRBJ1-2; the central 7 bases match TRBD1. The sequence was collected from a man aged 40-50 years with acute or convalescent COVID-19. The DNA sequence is TGTGCCAGCAGATCTCCGGGACAGACTATCTATGGCTACACCTTC. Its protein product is CASRSPGQTIYGYTF.